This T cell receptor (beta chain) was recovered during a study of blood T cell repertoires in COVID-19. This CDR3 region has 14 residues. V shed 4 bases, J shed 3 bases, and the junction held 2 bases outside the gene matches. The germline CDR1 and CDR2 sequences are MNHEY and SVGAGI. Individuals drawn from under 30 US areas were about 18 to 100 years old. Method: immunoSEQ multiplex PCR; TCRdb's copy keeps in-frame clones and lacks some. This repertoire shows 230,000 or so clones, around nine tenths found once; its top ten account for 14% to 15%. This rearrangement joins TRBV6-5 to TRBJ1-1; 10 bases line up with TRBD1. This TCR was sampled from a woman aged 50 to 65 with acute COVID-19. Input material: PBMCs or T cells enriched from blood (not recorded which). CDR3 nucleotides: TGTGCCAGCAGTTCCGGGACAGGGGACACTGAAGCTTTCTTT. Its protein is CASSSGTGDTEAFF.